This passage covers 20 T cell receptor beta chains from one sample sequenced in a study of T cell responses to AZD1222 COVID-19 vaccine. Only in-frame clones appear in the TCRdb table, and some are missing; sequencing was by immunoSEQ multiplex PCR. This sample has 130,000 to 150,000 clones, with around 89% found just once. The sequenced sample was peripheral blood, obtained on day 0 of AZD1222 vaccination. These receptors were collected from an adult in good health.

The genes are TRBV24-1 and TRBJ2-5; D call uncertain. With 1 base removed from V and 0 bases from J, the gap between germline ends came to 11 bases. This CDR3 contains 16 residues. Germline CDR1 KGHDR, CDR2 SFDVKD. CDR3: CATSDFTEPYQETQYF. CDR3 DNA: TGTGCCACCAGTGATTTTACAGAACCCTACCAAGAGACCCAGTACTTC.

The chain combines TRBV9 with TRBJ2-7, with 9 positions matching TRBD2. CDR1 SGDLS and CDR2 YYNGEE come from the germline V gene. With V trimmed by 6 bases and J by 4 bases, 11 bases remained unmatched. This CDR3 is 15 amino acids long. As DNA, the CDR3 is TGTGCCAGCACCCCCACCGGGACTAGCATATACGAGCAGTACTTC. Its protein is CASTPTGTSIYEQYF.

The chain combines TRBV3-1 (or the pseudogene TRBV3-2) with TRBJ1-2; 7 positions match TRBD1. This CDR3 contains 16 residues. V shed 3 bases, J shed 5 bases, and the junction held 12 bases outside the gene matches. The germline V gene has CDR1 LGHDT and CDR2 YNNKEL (reference sequence). The CDR3 here is CASSHHTGTVTYGYTF. The CDR3, as DNA: TGTGCCAGCAGCCACCACACCGGGACAGTAACATATGGCTACACCTTC.

The chain is built from TRBV19 and TRBJ2-7; D is unresolved. Trimming shortened V by 0 bases and J by 3 bases, and 12 bases separated the two germline ends. The CDR3 runs 15 residues. Germline values: CDR1 LNHDA, CDR2 SQIVND (reference sequence). DNA of the CDR3: TGTGCCAGTAGTATAGATCTAAGCGTCTTCTACGAGCAGTACTTC. It encodes CASSIDLSVFYEQYF.

This clone is a singleton in its sample. CDR3 DNA sequence: TGTGCCAGCAGCTTAGAGTTTCAGCCCCAGCATTTT. Amino acid sequence: CASSLEFQPQHF. The J gene is TRBJ1-5, the V gene TRBV7-9; D gene ambiguous. V lost 1 base to trimming and J lost 6 bases, with 4 bases between them. CDR1 and CDR2 from the germline V gene are SEHNR and FQNEAQ (reference sequence). The CDR3 runs 12 residues.

The chain carries TRBV7-8 and TRBJ2-7, with D perhaps matching TRBD1 (5 bases). Between the trimmed V and J ends, which lost 1 base and 0 bases, there was a span of 10 bases. CDR1 and CDR2 from the germline V gene are SGHVS and FQNEAQ. This CDR3 comprises 15 residues. CDR3 sequence: CASSLGGSFSYEQYF. CDR3 sequence (DNA): TGTGCCAGCAGCTTAGGGGGCAGCTTCTCCTACGAGCAGTACTTC.

The chain recombines TRBV9 with TRBJ2-1; no firm D call. The CDR3 is made up of 14 amino acids. Germline V gene data show CDR1 as SGDLS and CDR2 as YYNGEE. Trimming removed 2 bases at V and 5 bases at J, with 11 bases between. CDR3 protein: CASSVGYLNNEQFF. The CDR3 nucleotides read TGTGCCAGCAGCGTGGGGTATTTGAACAATGAGCAGTTCTTC.

The rearrangement uses TRBV10-3 and TRBJ2-1, with TRBD2 matching 8 bases. The ends lost 2 bases at V and 3 bases at J; junction bases unmatched: 3. The CDR3 spans 15 residues. CDR1 is ENHRY and CDR2 is SYGVKD in the germline V gene. The CDR3: CAISEKAGDYNEQFF. CDR3 bases: TGTGCCATCAGTGAGAAAGCGGGAGACTACAATGAGCAGTTCTTC.

This clone was recorded once. The chain links TRBV4-3 to TRBJ2-7, with D tentatively TRBD2 (6 bases). The germline V gene encodes CDR1 LGHNA and CDR2 YSLEER. V was pared by 0 bases and J by 0 bases, with 9 bases between. This CDR3 has 15 amino acids. CDR3 sequence (DNA): TGCGCCAGCAGCCAAGAGGGGACTGCCTCCTACGAGCAGTACTTC. It codes for CASSQEGTASYEQYF.

This rearrangement joins TRBV12-5 to TRBJ2-7; D gene unclear. The germline gives CDR1 LGHNT, CDR2 FRNRAP. V lost 6 bases to trimming and J lost 5 bases, with 17 bases between them. This CDR3 contains 14 residues. The CDR3 DNA reads TGTGCTAGTGGCCGCCCATCGGTGACCCACGAGCAGTACTTC. It specifies CASGRPSVTHEQYF.

V usage is TRBV27 and J usage is TRBJ1-1, with 7 bases aligning to TRBD1. This CDR3 has 11 amino acids. With V trimmed by 7 bases and J by 10 bases, 6 bases remained unmatched. CDR1 MNHEY and CDR2 SMNVEV come from the germline V gene (reference sequence). CDR3 in DNA: TGTGCCAGCATCAGACAGGGAAGAGCTTTCTTT. The encoded protein is CASIRQGRAFF.

J is TRBJ2-3 and V is TRBV7-2; TRBD2 aligns across 9 bases. The CDR3 spans 14 residues. Germline CDR1 is SGHTA and CDR2 is FQGNSA. Unmatched junction bases numbered 5, after V lost 10 bases and J lost 0 bases. CDR3 sequence: CATSLAGSTDTQYF. CDR3 DNA: TGTGCCACTTCCCTAGCGGGAAGCACAGATACGCAGTATTTT.

The chain uses TRBV7-3 and TRBJ2-3; 15 nucleotides align to TRBD2. V trimming: 3 bases; J trimming: 3 bases; junction bases outside the gene matches: 4. Per the germline V gene, CDR1 is SGHTA and CDR2 is FQGTGA. CDR3 length: 17 amino acids. CDR3 DNA: TGTGCCAGCAGCTTGGCGGGGACTAGCGGGAGGACAGATACGCAGTATTTT. This gives the protein CASSLAGTSGRTDTQYF.

V gene TRBV10-3 combines with J gene TRBJ1-2; unclear D gene. The CDR3 loop spans 11 amino acids. V shed 2 bases and J shed 7 bases, with 5 bases lying between them. Germline V gives CDR1 ENHRY, CDR2 SYGVKD. DNA of the CDR3: TGTGCCATCAGTGAGAAGGTTGGCTACACCTTC. As protein: CAISEKVGYTF.

In its sample, this clone was seen a few times. The chain links TRBV6-5 to TRBJ1-5; 7 nucleotides line up with TRBD1. V lost 8 bases, J lost 2 bases, and 0 bases stayed unmatched. The germline CDR1 and CDR2 sequences are MNHEY and SVGAGI. The CDR3 has 12 amino acids. This CDR3 reads CASDRGNQPQHF. In nucleotides, the CDR3 is TGTGCCAGCGACAGGGGCAATCAGCCCCAGCATTTT.

The chain links TRBV5-4 to TRBJ1-2; D unclear. The V end was cut by 1 base, the J end by 6 bases, with 7 bases between. This CDR3 comprises 12 residues. The germline V gene has CDR1 SGHNT and CDR2 YYREEE (reference sequence). The CDR3 here is CASSLNSHGYTF. CDR3 nucleotides: TGTGCCAGCAGCTTGAACAGCCATGGCTACACCTTC.

This chain joins TRBV10-3 and TRBJ1-1; D not resolved. CDR1 is ENHRY, CDR2 SYGVKD, per germline. V lost 4 bases and J lost 2, with 14 bases in between. This CDR3 contains 15 residues. The chain's CDR3 is CAISGKAPGNTEAFF. Written as DNA, the CDR3 is TGTGCCATCAGTGGGAAGGCCCCAGGAAACACTGAAGCTTTCTTT.

The chain links TRBV7-9 to TRBJ2-6; D gene ambiguous. CDR3 length: 14 residues. V was cut by 3 bases and J by 2 bases, with 5 bases left in between. Germline V CDR1 and CDR2: SEHNR, FQNEAQ (reference sequence). The CDR3 nucleotides read TGTGCCAGCAGCTTTGGACCTGGGGCCAACGTCCTGACTTTC. It translates to CASSFGPGANVLTF. Looking up the rest from reference TRBV7-9 and TRBJ2-6 gives the full variable domain: DTGVSQNPRHKITKRGQNVTFRCDPISEHNRLYWYRQTLGQGPEFLTYFQNEAQLEKSRLLSDRFSAERPKGSFSTLEIQRTEQGDSAMYLCASSFGPGANVLTFGAGSRLTVL.

As to this clone: The sample carries other DNA sequences with the same CDR3. This chain connects TRBV6-5 to TRBJ1-5, with 8 positions matching TRBD1. The germline CDR1 and CDR2 sequences are MNHEY and SVGAGI. Trimming at V came to 6 bases and at J to 2 bases, leaving 0 bases not matched to a gene. CDR3 size: 13 residues. This chain's CDR3 is CASRDRGNQPQHF. The CDR3 coding sequence is TGTGCCAGCAGGGACAGGGGCAATCAGCCCCAGCATTTT.

This chain connects TRBV5-1 to TRBJ1-4; no clear D. The germline gives CDR1 SGHRS, CDR2 YFSETQ. The CDR3 has 15 amino acids. V gave up 4 bases and J gave up 0 bases, with 10 bases separating them. In nucleotides, the CDR3 is TGCGCCAGCAGCATTGGTTGGGCAACTAATGAAAAACTGTTTTTT. As protein: CASSIGWATNEKLFF.